The entry that follows covers one T cell receptor (beta chain) sequence. Its antigen is undetermined. V dropped 3 bases and J dropped 4 bases, with 7 bases sitting between them. The length of the CDR3 is 12 residues. Germline loops: CDR1 SGHAT, CDR2 FQNNGV. The entry originates in a study of T cell responses to AZD1222 COVID-19 vaccine. Study-wide points: Donors in the cohort were predominantly white British and more often female, and clonal diversity was possibly underestimated. After two AZD1222 doses, spike-specific TCR breadth and depth rose versus day 0. Scientists sampled the repertoires only once the peak T cell response had passed.

The assay was immunoSEQ multiplex PCR, and TCRdb's table has in-frame clones only and misses some. The data show around 200,000 clones, 85% to 95% seen once. This sequence joins TRBV11-2 and TRBJ2-7; D remains unclear. The source was peripheral blood, collected 28 days after the second dose of the MenACWY control vaccine. The sequence came from an adult who received the MenACWY meningococcal vaccine as a control. The CDR3 protein is CASSFGIYEQYF. DNA for the CDR3: TGTGCCAGCAGCTTCGGAATTTACGAGCAGTACTTC.